This T cell receptor (beta chain) was found in a study of CD8+CD57+ T cells in acquired aplastic anemia listed by TCRdb under 2018. About the study as a whole: DNA extracted from sorted CD4+ and CD8+ cells had a mean of around 3 ug, with a range of about 0.18 to 27.4 ug. CD8+CD57+ expansion was defined as a frequency above the mean frequency observed in healthy subjects.

The patients picked for sequencing were ones in whom flow cytometry had shown an expansion of CD8+CD57+ cells. Severe acquired aplastic anemia was diagnosed in all patients according to International Study of Aplastic Anemia and Agranulocytosis and Camitta criteria. No therapy had been received by the patients at the time of blood sampling. The study deep-sequenced TCR repertoires of sorted CD4+ and CD8+ blood T cells from severe aplastic anemia patients and healthy subjects. Patients were enrolled in the USA under clinicaltrials.gov protocols 00001620, 01623167, 00001397, 00071045, 00081523 and 00961064. Ficoll-Paque density gradient centrifugation was used to isolate peripheral blood mononuclear cells. Before DNA extraction, CD4+ and CD8+ T cells were sorted with FACS or magnetic beads. Results and caveats for the whole study, not just this receptor: Roughly 29 CD8+ CDR3 sequences were shared between patients and controls but appeared highly expressed in patients and within their immunodominant clones. Patients and healthy controls showed no significant difference in CD8+ Simpson's diversity (P=0.060).

TCR beta VDJ combination and CDR3 sequence profiling used genomic DNA as the template. An Illumina HiSeq 2000 was used for TCR repertoire sequencing. Per the authors' processing: Repertoire assessment relied on Simpson's diversity index, CDR3 size and DJ length profiles, and TRBV/TRBJ rearrangement plots. The most abundant DNA sequence in the deep sequencing data was taken as the immunodominant clone. CDR3 amino acid sequences were checked for sharing between subjects and were compared against published repertoires and the VDJdb database. TCRdb reprocessing: public reads trimmed at Q25 with fastp, clones called with MiXCR, in-frame beta chains kept. Records with the same CDR3 protein are collapsed into one entry carrying the most frequent genes and DNA. The V and J calls follow TCRdb's processing rather than the paper's. This sample lists roughly 280,000 distinct CDR3 sequences; about three fifths were detected once. The ten largest clones represent approximately 1.2% of the sample.

The table lists this clonotype with a few counts. Its antigen target is currently unknown. No qualities accompany the bases; no much larger clone lies one base away. Measured from the cysteine to the phenylalanine, the CDR3 is 15 residues long. CDR3 DNA only is kept here, 45 bases in frame from base 1. V is reduced by 4 bases and J by 3 bases, leaving a spacing of 16 bases between them. Looking up the germline V gene yields CDR1 SGHDT and CDR2 YYEEEE. The specimen was sorted CD4+, CD8+, or CD8+CD57+ T cells (not recorded which) from PBMCs. The V gene is TRBV5-6 and the J gene is TRBJ1-2; no confident D gene assignment can be made. The receptor was derived from a human donor with aplastic anemia. The CDR3 protein sequence reads: CASSPKVFGDYGYTF. The DNA is TGTGCCAGCAGCCCGAAAGTCTTTGGGGACTATGGCTACACCTTC.